This T cell receptor beta chain was captured in a study of cytomegalovirus exposure and HLA in healthy donors (dated by TCRdb to about 2017). A note on the overall study: An earlier analysis of about 530 of the donors reported 250 to 300 Gb of sequence data and 117 million unique TCR beta sequences obtained from some 170 million T cells. Donor age, sex, ethnicity and CMV serostatus were compiled together with the repertoire data. In addition to the first cohort of about 650 subjects, a separate validation cohort of 120 different subjects was used. An earlier analysis of several hundred of the donors applied high-throughput TCR beta sequencing to assess whether each TCR beta V gene segment acted as functional or pseudogenic. In a later genetic analysis, genome-wide SNP genotypes for about 60% of the 666 donors were used, and that subset was treated as a discovery cohort. Roughly 300 gigabases of sequencing data and approximately 91 million unique TCR sequences made up an early release that covered over 550 HLA-typed donors. Among the approximately 420 genotyped donors, 81% belonged to the genetic ancestry cluster associated with self-reported Caucasian donors. Every discovery cohort repertoire had been produced on one sequencing platform. The number of donors typed differed by locus, with roughly 620-630 for A, B, C, DRB1 and DQB1, more than 500 for DQA1, over 600 for DPA1, and 450 to 480 for DPB1. In a later analysis, previously published TCR beta repertoires from hundreds of donors were re-analyzed and high-resolution HLA genotyping was added so that TCR occurrence patterns could be studied. The study aimed to test whether cataloging public T cell receptors could reveal signatures of past pathogen exposure. To predict cytomegalovirus infection status, the study combined high-throughput TCR immunosequencing, statistical association of individual TCRs with disease status, and machine learning. Across 300 to 500 genotyped donors of the cohort, an average of about 200,000 unique TCR beta nucleotide sequences per donor were sequenced, and 15% to 20% of those sequences were non-productive. Because of strong linkage in the cohort, four or five DR-DQ haplotypes were treated as single units for association and clustering. Both class I and class II loci were covered by HLA typing, at four-digit resolution. In the later analysis, no new phenotypic data were used to find candidate immune exposures; instead, reliance was placed on TCR beta sequences and their occurrence across donors. The study profiled the T cell repertoires of approximately 700 subjects by immunosequencing and related them to cytomegalovirus serostatus. Study-wide findings and limitations: A later genetic analysis reported fewer N-insertions in productive TCRs among donors in an Asian-associated ancestry cluster than the approximately 700-donor mean. Some 15 rarely observed V segments, including chromosome 9 orphons, were excluded from the earlier analysis of just under 600 of the donors because counts were too low. Across donors, most TCR sequences were observed very rarely, whereas some public TCRs were present in many individuals. The authors suggested that the approach could potentially be extended to other disease states and immunological phenotypes. Because the 87-base-pair reads could not distinguish some IMGT-functional V segments, including TRBV6-2 and TRBV6-3, those segments were excluded. Most CMV-associated TCR beta chains appeared to be HLA-restricted in a later analysis, and the HLA associations seemed to be driven largely by CMV exposure. Immune exposure information for the cohort was limited to CMV serostatus. A later analysis found that HLA-associated TCR beta chains were more clonally expanded and had lower generation probabilities than equally common non-associated chains. In an earlier analysis of some 640 of the donors, most TCR beta V segments were observed in productive rearrangements about 90% or about 30% of the time, broadly matching IMGT annotations. A later analysis associated 15,000 to 20,000 TCR beta sequences with specific HLA alleles at a false discovery rate of 0.05. The classifier was reported to diagnose cytomegalovirus status with high specificity and sensitivity in both the original and validation cohorts. A few of the identified cytomegalovirus-associated TCR beta chains were confirmed in vitro to be specific for cytomegalovirus antigens. HLA typing was unavailable for some donors at each locus, so association tests used only the typed subset. In a later analysis, TCR association rates were found to vary across HLA loci, with the most associated TCRs seen for DRB1 alleles and the fewest for HLA-C alleles. This cohort had only TCR beta chains sequenced, and the lack of alpha or paired-chain data limited which features could be detected. A further reported finding was that TCR beta sequences accurately predicted the HLA-A and HLA-B alleles for most subjects in the first cohort. Roughly uniform sequencing depth across donors was assumed in presence/absence analyses, although this assumption may not hold. A cluster of highly shared sequence variants was judged likely to be a technical artifact of the sequencing pipeline. A later genetic analysis associated a missense DCLRE1C variant with V-gene and J-gene trimming of TCR beta chains, and an independent cohort replicated the association. Correlated functional status among segregating V segments might reflect linkage disequilibrium, but an unknown experimental factor could not be ruled out. According to a later analysis, parvovirus B19, influenza, CMV and Epstein-Barr virus appeared linked to several top co-occurrence clusters. Assigning TCR associations to individual alleles was difficult when HLA alleles, especially DR and DQ, strongly co-occurred. The study listed over 150 TCR beta chains as associated with cytomegalovirus.

The method was the immunoSEQ multiplex PCR assay. A mixture of 60 forward primers for TCR Vbeta segments and 13 reverse primers for TCR Jbeta segments was used in the multiplex PCR. The CDR3 region of rearranged TCR beta genes was amplified from genomic DNA with a multiplex PCR assay. On the Illumina HiSeq System, the amplified TCR beta libraries were sequenced as 87-base-pair reads. Processing in the source paper ran as follows. Across the 666 repertoires, a later analysis counted roughly 77 million unique TCR beta chains, roughly 11 million of which were shared by at least two donors. To remove PCR and sequencing errors, raw reads were error-corrected and collapsed into unique sequences using a nearest-neighbor algorithm that merged closely related sequences. Alignment of CDR3 sequences to IMGT reference sequences was used to assign V, D and J gene segments. For a sequence to be retained, a match of at least six nucleotides to both a V gene segment and a J gene segment was required. A rearrangement counted as productive if the CDR3 had no stop codons and remained in frame with V and J, and every other rearrangement counted as non-productive. Following IMGT convention, CDR3 was defined as the stretch from the second conserved V-encoded cysteine up to the conserved J-encoded phenylalanine. The earlier analysis of 587 of the donors excluded any sequence lacking an unambiguous match to a single V gene segment. An earlier analysis of over 450 of the donors classified V segments as functional when productive rearrangements were above 56.7% and as segregating when the standard deviation between donors was above 5%. A statistical classification framework was built for diagnosing cytomegalovirus status from the catalog of TCR beta chain sequences. In a later analysis, V and J genes were assigned by comparing TCR nucleotide sequences against IMGT/GENE-DB human TR gene sequences. Using the TCRdist pipeline, a later analysis assigned CDR3 sequences along with most-parsimonious VDJ recombination scenarios. In a later analysis, every TCR beta chain was defined by the combination of its CDR3 amino acid sequence and its V-gene family, and reads without a unique V-gene family were dropped. A later analysis removed 500 to 600 highly shared, low-generation-probability nucleotide sequences to deal with suspected cross-contamination and a sequencing artifact. In a later analysis, a clonal expansion index for each public chain was calculated from normalized within-repertoire ranks of inferred template counts. Generation probabilities in a later analysis came from a VDJ recombination model fitted to out-of-frame rearrangements, and those results were checked against IGoR. Hypergeometric tests were used in a later analysis to score TCR-TCR, TCR-HLA and TCR-CMV co-occurrence, with a repertoire-size bias correction applied to the TCR pairs. False discovery rates were estimated in a later analysis by permuting HLA or CMV assignments 20 times. A later analysis grouped co-occurring TCRs with DBSCAN, adding TCRdist sequence similarity when clustering within HLA-allele-positive subsets. Repertoires with fewer than 30,000 or more than 120,000 public chains, plus five repertoires with anomalous nucleotide sharing, were excluded from co-occurrence clustering. In its TCRdb copy, this immuneACCESS table keeps in-frame sequences only and misses some clones. Where compared with another copy, unresolved V genes explain less than half of these, and the others have no known cause. That table furnishes V, J and clone size, whereas the DNA furnished D and trimming. This sample has about 63,000 clones in its table, and 85% to 90% of those were observed once. The biggest ten clones account for about an eighth of the sample.

To note about this clone: Which antigen it targets is not known. Base qualities are not provided; no much larger clone lies one nucleotide away.

At the junction V is shortened by 4 bases and J by 3 bases, with 10 bases in between. From cysteine to phenylalanine, the CDR3 is 14 amino acids long. Only CDR3 DNA is held: 42 bases, read in frame from base 1. The germline V gene (reference sequence) specifies SGHKS as CDR1 and YYEKEE as CDR2. The cohort consisted of hundreds of healthy bone marrow donors. At the time of sampling, all cohort members were nominally healthy, though unrecorded immune exposures were likely present. The donor was CMV seropositive and belonged to the group of around 300 seropositive cohort members. A peripheral blood sample was collected from each donor, and TCR beta sequencing was performed on peripheral blood mononuclear cells. The Qiagen DNeasy Blood Extraction Kit was used to extract genomic DNA from the blood cell samples.

The source of this sequence is a woman in her twenties or thirties in good health and CMV-seropositive. The V gene is TRBV5-5 and the J gene is TRBJ1-4, and perhaps TRBD1 as D gene, on 5 matching bases. The specimen was PBMCs. The CDR3 loop reads CASSLGRANEKLFF. The nucleotides are TGTGCCAGCAGCCTGGGGCGGGCTAATGAAAAACTGTTTTTT. The variable domain in full, with residues beyond the CDR3 obtained from the reference TRBV5-5 and TRBJ1-4 genes, is DAGVTQSPTHLIKTRGQQVTLRCSPISGHKSVSWYQQVLGQGPQFIFQYYEKEERGRGNFPDRFSARQFPNYSSELNVNALLLGDSALYLCASSLGRANEKLFFGSGTQLSVL.